The source of this T cell receptor (beta chain) is a study of T cells in Graves' hyperthyroidism and ophthalmopathy (dated by TCRdb to the late 2010s). At the level of the whole study: Peripheral blood samples were taken at the time of initial diagnosis, prior to any treatment. The paper reports TCR Vbeta CDR3 sequencing of some 140 peripheral blood samples: 43 ophthalmopathy, roughly 74 hyperthyroidism and around 17 progressor patients. After sampling, hyperthyroidism patients received methimazole starting at 30 mg daily, and ophthalmopathy patients received high-dose intravenous methylprednisolone. Prospective prediction of ophthalmopathy was tested in an independent validation cohort consisting of 18 hyperthyroidism patients and around 17 patients who later progressed to ophthalmopathy. To identify distinguishing TCR V-J signatures, a discovery cohort of about a hundred patients was used, comprising 40 to 45 with Graves' ophthalmopathy and about 59 with stable Graves' hyperthyroidism. The 100 or so discovery patients were divided at random into training and test sets in a 7:3 ratio. In addition, the study compared T-cell repertoires in thyroid tissue and in blood from five to seven Graves' hyperthyroidism patients. The research as a whole found: Most expanded thyroid clonotypes (frequency above 0.001) were also detected in blood, a finding suggesting that blood repertoires may reflect thyroid immune responses. During validation, the model predicted progression to ophthalmopathy a median of approximately 6.5 months ahead of onset, with around 70% sensitivity and 72.22% specificity. A model built on a 13 V-J signature distinguished ophthalmopathy from stable hyperthyroidism, reaching 85% to 90% sensitivity and 81.08% specificity in cross-validation and 80%/75% in testing. No statistical method was used to set the sample size in advance, and investigators knew the group allocation.

There are many counts of this clonotype. It has no known antigen specificity. No base-level quality is on record; no much larger clone is a single base apart. The CDR3 runs 14 amino acids, cysteine and phenylalanine included. Only the CDR3 portion is preserved as DNA: 42 bases, with reading frame beginning at the first base. V is clipped by 3 bases and J by 7 bases, and the sequence between their germline boundaries is 10 bases long. CDR1 and CDR2 (MDHEN, SYDVKM) derive from the germline V gene. Stable Graves' hyperthyroidism was defined as the absence of progression to ophthalmopathy over 18 months of follow-up. Hyperthyroidism patients were aged 18 to 65 years and newly diagnosed, with disease duration of less than 2 months. Any patient with an uncontrolled infection, another autoimmune disease, pregnancy or lactation was excluded. Diagnoses were established on the basis of clinical symptoms, serum thyroxine and TRAb, thyroid ultrasound, and orbital computed tomography. PBMCs were isolated from approximately 10 ml of fresh peripheral blood by Ficoll-Paque density gradient centrifugation. Total RNA was extracted with Trizol reagent, and quality was checked on an Agilent 2100 Bioanalyzer.

The TCR beta CDR3 regions were amplified from RNA transcripts. For the first round of RT-PCR on the TCR CDR3, the HTBI primer set was used together with the Qiagen OneStep RT-PCR kit. Libraries were constructed in a second round of multiplex PCR, after which size selection and purification were carried out. Paired-end sequencing of the libraries was performed with 100 bp reads on an Illumina HiSeq2000. The original pipeline was this. SOAPnuke was used to process the raw data, with reads discarded if the reads contained adapters or uncalled bases, had a mean Phred below 15, or lacked an exact constant-primer or identifier match. COPE v1.2.5 was used to merge the high-quality paired reads, and each unique nucleotide sequence was defined as a clonotype. MiTCR v1.1 was used to align clonotypes to the IMGT TRBV, TRBD and TRBJ reference segments. Only V-J combinations with frequency above 0.0001, covering 99% to 99.2% of repertoires, were analysed. A TCS score was defined as the ratio of F50 (clonal expansion) to E x V (chaos), with BLOSUM62-based TCRdist applied between CDR3 peptides within each V-J. Welch's t-statistics and random forest reduced around 550 V-J features to 10 to 15, which were used in a naive Bayes classifier (R e1071). TCRdb applied fastp at Q25 and MiXCR to the public reads, then kept only in-frame beta chains. Each entry is one CDR3 protein sequence, shown with its most common DNA and genes. For this entry, the V and J calls and clone size follow TCRdb and not the study's own pipeline. Recorded for this sample are fewer than 350,000 distinct CDR3 sequences; over 20% of them occurred a single time. The ten biggest clones cover 50% to 65% of the sample.

Here the chain combines TRBV28 and TRBJ1-6; confidence is insufficient to name the D gene. The sequence derives from a woman in her 50s with Graves' hyperthyroidism. The specimen was blood. CDR3 region: CASSFLGENSPLHF. The sequence in DNA is TGTGCCAGCAGTTTTCTCGGGGAAAATTCACCCCTCCACTTT.